The rows below give T cell receptor beta chains drawn from one sample of a study of blood T cell repertoires in COVID-19. Profiled with immunoSEQ multiplex PCR; TCRdb holds only in-frame clones, not every one. Found here are 150,000 to 200,000 clones, 70% to 85% of them singletons; the top ten hold approximately 14%. Material for sequencing was PBMCs or T cells enriched from blood (not recorded which). The receptors stem from a man aged 45 to 65 who had recovered from COVID-19. Each CDR3 is given with its conserved first and last residue. D genes are given only for firm matches. Not every row has a clone size; where given, it reads once, few, many or a size class.

J,D,size,V,DNA,CDR3
TRBJ2-7,-,-,TRBV29-1,TGCAGCGTTGAAGACCCCAGGGCAGGGTACGAGCAGTACTTC,CSVEDPRAGYEQYF
TRBJ1-6,TRBD1,-,TRBV5-1,TGCGCCAGCAGCAGGGACAGGGGGAACAGTTCACCCCTCCACTTT,CASSRDRGNSSPLHF
TRBJ2-3,TRBD2,-,TRBV5-4,TGTGCCAGCAGCTCCCCCGCTAAGCGGGGGACAGATACGCAGTATTTT,CASSSPAKRGTDTQYF
TRBJ2-2,TRBD1,-,TRBV27,TGTGCCAGCAAGGGACAGCCGAACACCGGGGAGCTGTTTTTT,CASKGQPNTGELFF
TRBJ2-5,TRBD2,-,TRBV10-3,TGTGCCATCAGTGAGCCTCCACTAGCGGGGGGGCAAGAGACCCAGTACTTC,CAISEPPLAGGQETQYF
TRBJ1-2,-,-,TRBV2,TGTGCCAGCAGTCAACCGGGGGGAGCTAACTATGGCTACACCTTC,CASSQPGGANYGYTF
TRBJ2-3,TRBD2,-,TRBV30,TGTGCCTGGAGTTGGACTAGCGGGGGGAGGACAGATACGCAGTATTTT,CAWSWTSGGRTDTQYF
TRBJ1-1,-,few,TRBV6-5,TGTGCCAGCGGGCAGAACACTGAAGCTTTCTTT,CASGQNTEAFF
TRBJ2-7,TRBD1,-,TRBV5-4,TGTGCCAGCAGCCGAGAGGGGGCGTGGGAGCAGTACTTC,CASSREGAWEQYF
TRBJ1-2,-,-,TRBV11-2,TGTGCCAGCAGCTTAGGCCAGAACTATGGCTACACCTTC,CASSLGQNYGYTF
TRBJ1-1,-,once,TRBV28,TGTGCCAGCAGCGCGTTCCCGAACACTGAAGCTTTCTTT,CASSAFPNTEAFF
TRBJ2-5,-,-,TRBV7-2,TGTGCCAGCAGCTTAAGGGGGGGCCTTGAGACCCAGTACTTC,CASSLRGGLETQYF
TRBJ2-5,-,-,TRBV20-1,TGCAGTGCTAGAGTCCTGGAGACCCAGTACTTC,CSARVLETQYF
TRBJ1-2,-,-,TRBV4-1,TGCGCCAGCAGCCAAACAGGTGGGATAGGCTACACCTTC,CASSQTGGIGYTF
TRBJ2-1,TRBD2,-,TRBV29-1,TGCAGCGTTAGGTCTGGGAGGGGTTCGTTCTTC,CSVRSGRGSFF
TRBJ2-3,-,-,TRBV4-2,TGTGCCAGCAGCCAACTCGCGTCTTCCGCAGATACGCAGTATTTT,CASSQLASSADTQYF
TRBJ1-6,-,-,TRBV7-2,TGTGCCAGCAGCTTGACGGGGGGTCCCTATAATTCACCCCTCCACTTT,CASSLTGGPYNSPLHF
TRBJ2-7,TRBD2,few,TRBV5-1,TGCGCCAGCAGCTTCCTCCGGACTAGCGGGCGAATAGAATACGAGCAGTACTTC,CASSFLRTSGRIEYEQYF
TRBJ2-7,TRBD2,-,TRBV19,TGTGCCAGTAGTAAGGCCACCGGGACTAGCGGGGGCCGAAGCTCCTACGAGCAGTACTTC,CASSKATGTSGGRSSYEQYF
TRBJ1-1,-,-,TRBV6-5,TGTGCCAGCAGCCCCATGGGACAGAACACTGAAGCTTTCTTT,CASSPMGQNTEAFF
TRBJ2-1,-,-,TRBV28,TGTGCCAGCAGTTCCCCTCGGGGGGCGACGTCCTACAATGAGCAGTTCTTC,CASSSPRGATSYNEQFF
TRBJ1-1,-,-,TRBV9,TGTGCCAGCAGCGTAGCAGGGAGGATGAACACTGAAGCTTTCTTT,CASSVAGRMNTEAFF
TRBJ1-4,-,few,TRBV4-1,TGCGCCAGCAGCCAAGATCCGAGGCTGAATAATGAAAAACTGTTTTTT,CASSQDPRLNNEKLFF
TRBJ1-1,TRBD1,-,TRBV29-1,TGCAGCGGAATACAGGGGGGGACTGAAGCTTTCTTT,CSGIQGGTEAFF
TRBJ2-7,TRBD2,-,TRBV28,TGTGCCAGCAGTCCAGGGACTAACGAGCAGTACTTC,CASSPGTNEQYF
TRBJ2-7,TRBD2,-,TRBV5-1,TGCGCCAGCAGCTTCCCGGGGGGGCCTTCTGACGAGCAGTACTTC,CASSFPGGPSDEQYF
TRBJ2-5,TRBD2,-,TRBV11-2,TGTGCCAGCAGCCGCACTAGCGGTCAAGAGACCCAGTACTTC,CASSRTSGQETQYF
TRBJ1-1,-,-,TRBV6-5,TGTGCCAGCAGTACCCCCGGGGGGCGGGTCACTGAAGCTTTCTTT,CASSTPGGRVTEAFF
TRBJ1-2,TRBD1,-,TRBV4-2,TGTGCCAGCAGCCCGGACAGGGGGCGCGGAATTAACTATGGCTACACCTTC,CASSPDRGRGINYGYTF
TRBJ1-6,TRBD1,-,TRBV5-1,TGCGCCAGCAGCCCCGGACAGGGGGCTTATTCACCCCTCCACTTT,CASSPGQGAYSPLHF
TRBJ2-1,TRBD2,-,TRBV2,TGTGCCAGCAGTGACGCGACTAGCGGGAAGAATGAGCAGTTCTTC,CASSDATSGKNEQFF
TRBJ1-1,-,once,TRBV6-5,TGTGCCAGCAGTTACCGCAGGGGTCGTCGCGACACTGAAGCTTTCTTT,CASSYRRGRRDTEAFF
TRBJ2-3,-,-,TRBV2,TGTGCCAGCAGGCAGGGGGGCCCAGATACGCAGTATTTT,CASRQGGPDTQYF
TRBJ1-5,-,-,TRBV2,TGTGCCAGCAGGAAGGGGGGGGCCGACAATCAGCCCCAGCATTTT,CASRKGGADNQPQHF
TRBJ2-7,-,-,TRBV25-1,TGTGCCAGCAGTGATACCAGCGGGCAGTACTTC,CASSDTSGQYF
TRBJ2-7,TRBD1,-,TRBV5-1,TGCGCCAGCGGGCCCGGGGACAGGTCCTACGAGCAGTACTTC,CASGPGDRSYEQYF
TRBJ2-2,-,-,TRBV7-9,TGTGCCAGCAACTATCACACCGGGGAGCTGTTTTTT,CASNYHTGELFF
TRBJ2-3,TRBD2,-,TRBV11-2,TGTGCCAGCAGCTTAGATAGAGCTAGCGGGGGGGCCGGCACGCAGTATTTT,CASSLDRASGGAGTQYF
TRBJ1-3,TRBD1,-,TRBV28,TGTGCCAGCAACACAGGGGGCTCTGGAAACACCATATATTTT,CASNTGGSGNTIYF
TRBJ2-3,TRBD1,-,TRBV7-9,TGTGCCAGCAGCTCGACCGGGACAGGGACAGATACGCAGTATTTT,CASSSTGTGTDTQYF
TRBJ2-7,-,-,TRBV12-2,TGTGCAAGTCGCTTAGGACTAGCTAAATACGAGCAGTACTTC,CASRLGLAKYEQYF
TRBJ1-6,-,-,TRBV6-5,TGTGCCAGCAGCCCGCGGGGGGTTAATTCACCCCTCCACTTT,CASSPRGVNSPLHF
TRBJ1-5,-,few,TRBV12-3/TRBV12-4,TGTGCCAGCAGCCAAGCGTGGAATCAGCCCCAGCATTTT,CASSQAWNQPQHF
TRBJ2-5,TRBD1,-,TRBV11-3,TGTGCCAGCAGCCGGGACAGGGGTACGGAGACCCAGTACTTC,CASSRDRGTETQYF
TRBJ1-1,TRBD1,-,TRBV6-4,TGTGCCAGCAGAGGGACAGGGGATTCTGAAGCTTTCTTT,CASRGTGDSEAFF
TRBJ2-1,TRBD1,-,TRBV11-2,TGTGCCAGCAGCTCGAGGGGGCCTCGGTCCTACAATGAGCAGTTCTTC,CASSSRGPRSYNEQFF
TRBJ1-6,-,-,TRBV18,TGTGCCAGCTCACCCAACACAGAATATAATTCACCCCTCCACTTT,CASSPNTEYNSPLHF
TRBJ2-1,TRBD2,medium-sized,TRBV5-1,TGCGCCAGCAGCGCGAGGACTAGCGGGGGGGCTTATGCTGAGCAGTTCTTC,CASSARTSGGAYAEQFF
TRBJ2-3,TRBD1,-,TRBV6-5,TGTGCCAGCAGTTACCAGGGGGTGTCTACGCAGTATTTT,CASSYQGVSTQYF
TRBJ2-6,-,once,TRBV23-1,TGCGCCAGCAGTCAAACAGGCTGGGGGCTTTGGGATGGGGCCAACGTCCTGACTTTC,CASSQTGWGLWDGANVLTF
TRBJ1-1,-,-,TRBV27,TGTGCCAGCATCGGTGGCGCGGTGGACACTGAAGCTTTCTTT,CASIGGAVDTEAFF
TRBJ2-3,TRBD1,-,TRBV11-3,TGTGCCAGCAGCTTAGTCGGACAGGGGGCGCAAAATACGCAGTATTTT,CASSLVGQGAQNTQYF